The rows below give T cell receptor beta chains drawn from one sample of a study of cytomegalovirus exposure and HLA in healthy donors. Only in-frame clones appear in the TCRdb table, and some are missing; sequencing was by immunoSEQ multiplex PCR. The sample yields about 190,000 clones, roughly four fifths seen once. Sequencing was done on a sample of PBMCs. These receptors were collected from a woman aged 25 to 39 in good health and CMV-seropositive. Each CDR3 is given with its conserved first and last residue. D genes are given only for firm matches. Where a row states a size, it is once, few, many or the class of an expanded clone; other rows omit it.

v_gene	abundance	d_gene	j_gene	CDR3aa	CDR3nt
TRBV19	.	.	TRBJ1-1	CASSLQGAPTGAFF	TGTGCCAGTAGTCTACAGGGCGCGCCCACAGGAGCTTTCTTT
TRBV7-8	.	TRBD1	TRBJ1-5	CASSPGGISNQPQHF	TGTGCCAGCAGCCCAGGGGGGATTAGCAATCAGCCCCAGCATTTT
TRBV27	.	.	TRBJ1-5	CASSKGGGNQPQHF	TGTGCCAGCAGCAAGGGAGGGGGGAATCAGCCCCAGCATTTT
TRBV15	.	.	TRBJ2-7	CATSRGGQAGYEQYF	TGTGCCACCAGCAGAGGTGGGCAGGCAGGGTACGAGCAGTACTTC
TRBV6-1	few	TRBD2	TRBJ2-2	CASSGGLAAFTGELFF	TGTGCCAGCAGTGGGGGACTAGCGGCTTTCACCGGGGAGCTGTTTTTT
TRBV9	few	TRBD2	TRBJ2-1	CASSVSLAGALGAEQFF	TGTGCCAGCAGCGTCTCCCTAGCGGGGGCTCTAGGGGCTGAGCAGTTCTTC
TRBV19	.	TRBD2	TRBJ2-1	CASLTSGREQFF	TGTGCCAGTTTAACCAGCGGGAGGGAGCAGTTCTTC
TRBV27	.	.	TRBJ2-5	CASSDGGEETQYF	TGTGCCAGCAGTGACGGAGGCGAGGAGACCCAGTACTTC
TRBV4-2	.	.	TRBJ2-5	CASSQSLGETQYF	TGTGCCAGCAGCCAATCCCTAGGAGAGACCCAGTACTTC
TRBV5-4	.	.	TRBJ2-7	CASSEKNSGHREQYF	TGTGCCAGCAGCGAGAAAAACAGTGGCCACCGCGAGCAGTACTTC
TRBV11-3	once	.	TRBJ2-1	CASSRNRVFYNEQFF	TGTGCCAGCAGCCGAAACAGGGTTTTTTACAATGAGCAGTTCTTC
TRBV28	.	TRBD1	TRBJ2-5	CASSRTGTGETQYF	TGTGCCAGCAGTAGGACAGGTACAGGAGAGACCCAGTACTTC
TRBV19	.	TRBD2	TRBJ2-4	CASSQLAGGNIQYF	TGTGCCAGTAGTCAACTAGCGGGAGGAAACATTCAGTACTTC
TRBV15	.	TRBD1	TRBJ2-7	CATSRMGLGTGNYEQYF	TGTGCCACCAGCAGGATGGGGCTGGGGACAGGTAACTACGAGCAGTACTTC
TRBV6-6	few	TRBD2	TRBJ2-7	CASSFAGGPYEQYF	TGTGCCAGCAGTTTTGCGGGAGGGCCATACGAGCAGTACTTC
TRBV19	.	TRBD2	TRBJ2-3	CASSKGLVTDTQYF	TGTGCCAGTAGTAAGGGACTAGTGACAGATACGCAGTATTTT
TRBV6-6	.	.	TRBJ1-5	CASRPIGQNNQPQHF	TGTGCCAGCAGACCCATCGGACAGAACAATCAGCCCCAGCATTTT
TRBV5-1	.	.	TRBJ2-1	CASSRRARANNEQFF	TGCGCCAGCAGCCGGAGGGCTAGGGCCAACAATGAGCAGTTCTTC
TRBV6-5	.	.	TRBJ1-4	CASSYGPTNEKLFF	TGTGCCAGCAGTTACGGGCCAACTAATGAAAAACTGTTTTTT
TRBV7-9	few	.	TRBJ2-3	CASSLVQGGSTDTQYF	TGTGCCAGCAGCTTAGTCCAGGGCGGCAGCACAGATACGCAGTATTTT
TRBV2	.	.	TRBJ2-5	CASIGGLFQETQYF	TGTGCCAGCATTGGTGGGCTATTCCAAGAGACCCAGTACTTC
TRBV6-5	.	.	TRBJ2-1	CASSQTPAYNEQFF	TGTGCCAGCAGTCAGACTCCAGCCTACAATGAGCAGTTCTTC